A selection of T cell receptor beta chains follows, all from one sample in a study of shared T cell receptors in the human thymus. Clones were read by immunoSEQ multiplex PCR, and TCRdb kept only the in-frame ones, dropping some. The data contain roughly 660,000 clones, approximately 90% of them singletons. This sample was shared with a second study, whose subject was human thymus T cells.

The sequencing input was thymocytes. Source of these receptors: a boy in the first two years of life with a congenital heart defect. CDR3s include the opening cysteine and the closing phenylalanine or tryptophan. The order of the fields is J gene, clone size, V gene, D gene, CDR3 DNA, CDR3 protein. D genes are given only for firm matches. Expanded clones get a size class; other rows say once, few or many, or leave the size out.

j_gene: TRBJ2-3
abundance: .
v_gene: TRBV7-6
d_gene: TRBD2
CDR3nt: TGTGCCAGCAGCTTAGGTCCAGCGGGAGGGAAACCCACAGATACGCAGTATTTT
CDR3aa: CASSLGPAGGKPTDTQYF

j_gene: TRBJ2-3
abundance: .
v_gene: TRBV4-1
d_gene: TRBD2
CDR3nt: TGCGCCAGCAGCCAAGATGCCTGCTCCCACTTTCGACTAGCGGGGTGCACAGATACGCAGTATTTT
CDR3aa: CASSQDACSHFRLAGCTDTQYF

j_gene: TRBJ2-7
abundance: .
v_gene: TRBV14
d_gene: .
CDR3nt: TGTGCCAGCAGCCTCCGACATTCAACCCCCTACGAGCAGTACTTC
CDR3aa: CASSLRHSTPYEQYF

j_gene: TRBJ2-3
abundance: .
v_gene: TRBV7-9
d_gene: .
CDR3nt: TGTGCCAGCAGCTCCCGTGGCGGGAGCACAGATACGCAGTATTTT
CDR3aa: CASSSRGGSTDTQYF

j_gene: TRBJ2-3
abundance: few
v_gene: TRBV4-2
d_gene: .
CDR3nt: TGTGCCAGCAGCCAAGGTCTGAACCACCTCCTAGCGCTCAACGGCACAGATACGCAGTATTTT
CDR3aa: CASSQGLNHLLALNGTDTQYF

j_gene: TRBJ2-7
abundance: .
v_gene: TRBV27
d_gene: .
CDR3nt: TGTGCCAGCGGTCCAGGGGCCTGGTACGAGCAGTACTTC
CDR3aa: CASGPGAWYEQYF

j_gene: TRBJ2-7
abundance: .
v_gene: TRBV27
d_gene: .
CDR3nt: TGTGCCAGCAGTTTACGGCAGGGGGGCCACGAGCAGTACTTC
CDR3aa: CASSLRQGGHEQYF

j_gene: TRBJ1-2
abundance: .
v_gene: TRBV4-3
d_gene: TRBD1
CDR3nt: TGCGCCAGCAGCCAACCCGGGACAGGCGGTGGCTACACCTTC
CDR3aa: CASSQPGTGGGYTF

j_gene: TRBJ2-1
abundance: .
v_gene: TRBV30
d_gene: TRBD2
CDR3nt: TGTGCCTGGAAACGCTTGGCACTAGCGGGAGAAGAGGATGAGCAGTTCTTC
CDR3aa: CAWKRLALAGEEDEQFF

j_gene: TRBJ2-7
abundance: .
v_gene: TRBV7-9
d_gene: .
CDR3nt: TGTGCCAGCAGCTTAGGAGGCTGGCAGTACTTC
CDR3aa: CASSLGGWQYF

j_gene: TRBJ1-3
abundance: .
v_gene: TRBV27
d_gene: TRBD1
CDR3nt: TGTGCCAGCAGTTCTAAGGGGGCGCAGGGAAGCACCATATATTTT
CDR3aa: CASSSKGAQGSTIYF

j_gene: TRBJ1-2
abundance: .
v_gene: TRBV14
d_gene: TRBD1
CDR3nt: TGTGCCACCTCGGGACAGGGGAATGGCTACACCTTC
CDR3aa: CATSGQGNGYTF

j_gene: TRBJ1-5
abundance: .
v_gene: TRBV6-1
d_gene: .
CDR3nt: TGTGCCAGCAGTGAGGGGAGGGGGGCCCAGCATTTT
CDR3aa: CASSEGRGAQHF

j_gene: TRBJ2-7
abundance: .
v_gene: TRBV27
d_gene: TRBD2
CDR3nt: TGTGCCAGCAGTACCGTGGGACTAGCGGGGGACTACGAGCAGTACTTC
CDR3aa: CASSTVGLAGDYEQYF

j_gene: TRBJ2-3
abundance: .
v_gene: TRBV5-4
d_gene: TRBD2
CDR3nt: TGTGCCAGCAGAAAGAGTAGCGGGACAGATACGCAGTATTTT
CDR3aa: CASRKSSGTDTQYF

j_gene: TRBJ2-7
abundance: .
v_gene: TRBV7-9
d_gene: .
CDR3nt: TGTGCCAGCTCCCCAGCGGAACTAATAACCTACGAGCAGTACTTC
CDR3aa: CASSPAELITYEQYF

j_gene: TRBJ2-3
abundance: .
v_gene: TRBV2
d_gene: TRBD2
CDR3nt: TGTGCCAGCTACCCGCGCATAGCGGGAGGCTTGCCCACAGATACGCAGTATTTT
CDR3aa: CASYPRIAGGLPTDTQYF

j_gene: TRBJ1-5
abundance: .
v_gene: TRBV4-3
d_gene: .
CDR3nt: TGCGCCAGCAGCCAAGATCGGGTGAGGAGTTATAGCAATCAGCCCCAGCATTTT
CDR3aa: CASSQDRVRSYSNQPQHF

j_gene: TRBJ2-1
abundance: .
v_gene: TRBV6-6
d_gene: TRBD2
CDR3nt: TGTGCCAGCAGTTCCCCCCTAGCGGTCTTATCCAATGAGCAGTTCTTC
CDR3aa: CASSSPLAVLSNEQFF

j_gene: TRBJ1-1
abundance: .
v_gene: TRBV11-3
d_gene: .
CDR3nt: TGTGCCAGCAGCCGCCAGGGCAATGGTACTGAAGCTTTCTTT
CDR3aa: CASSRQGNGTEAFF

j_gene: TRBJ1-1
abundance: .
v_gene: TRBV27
d_gene: .
CDR3nt: TGTGCCAGCAGTCCGAGGGCTGCGGGAATGAGCACTGAAGCTTTCTTT
CDR3aa: CASSPRAAGMSTEAFF

j_gene: TRBJ2-7
abundance: .
v_gene: TRBV25-1
d_gene: .
CDR3nt: TGTGCCAGCAGTACCAGGAACAGAGTCTACGAGCAGTACTTC
CDR3aa: CASSTRNRVYEQYF

j_gene: TRBJ2-7
abundance: .
v_gene: TRBV5-5
d_gene: .
CDR3nt: TGTGCCAGCAGTCTGGTCCCGGGGAACTACGAGCAGTACTTC
CDR3aa: CASSLVPGNYEQYF

j_gene: TRBJ2-7
abundance: once
v_gene: TRBV25-1
d_gene: TRBD1
CDR3nt: TGTGCCAGCAGTGACCCACGGTACGGACAGGGGCCCTACGAGCAGTACTTC
CDR3aa: CASSDPRYGQGPYEQYF

j_gene: TRBJ2-7
abundance: few
v_gene: TRBV14
d_gene: .
CDR3nt: TGTGCCAGCAGCCAAGGGCGGGACTCTCTCTACGAGCAGTACTTC
CDR3aa: CASSQGRDSLYEQYF

j_gene: TRBJ2-5
abundance: .
v_gene: TRBV10-1
d_gene: TRBD2
CDR3nt: TGCGCCAGCAGTGAGGCAGGGATATGGCGGGAGCTAGAGACCCAGTACTTC
CDR3aa: CASSEAGIWRELETQYF

j_gene: TRBJ2-1
abundance: once
v_gene: TRBV11-3
d_gene: TRBD2
CDR3nt: TGTGCCAGCAGCTTAGGGGGACTAGCGGACAATGAGCAGTTCTTC
CDR3aa: CASSLGGLADNEQFF

j_gene: TRBJ2-1
abundance: .
v_gene: TRBV6-5
d_gene: TRBD2
CDR3nt: TGTGCCAGCAGTTACTCGATCGGACTAGCGAGAGATGAGCAGTTCTTC
CDR3aa: CASSYSIGLARDEQFF

j_gene: TRBJ1-2
abundance: .
v_gene: TRBV5-4
d_gene: .
CDR3nt: TGTGCCAGCAGCGACCCTAGGGGCCCAGCCGACTATGGCTACACCTTC
CDR3aa: CASSDPRGPADYGYTF

j_gene: TRBJ1-1
abundance: .
v_gene: TRBV5-1
d_gene: .
CDR3nt: TGCGCCAGCAGCTTCGAGGGCCGGAACACTGAAGCTTTCTTT
CDR3aa: CASSFEGRNTEAFF

j_gene: TRBJ1-6
abundance: .
v_gene: TRBV28
d_gene: TRBD1
CDR3nt: TGTGCCAGCAAGGGACAGACGGAGATTTCACCCCTCCACTTT
CDR3aa: CASKGQTEISPLHF

j_gene: TRBJ2-7
abundance: .
v_gene: TRBV28
d_gene: TRBD1
CDR3nt: TGTGCCAGCAGTTTACCAGGGGGCCTCTCCTACGAGCAGTACTTC
CDR3aa: CASSLPGGLSYEQYF

j_gene: TRBJ1-1
abundance: .
v_gene: TRBV5-6
d_gene: .
CDR3nt: TGTGCCAGCAGCTACCAGAAGAACACTGAAGCTTTCTTT
CDR3aa: CASSYQKNTEAFF

j_gene: TRBJ2-6
abundance: .
v_gene: TRBV28
d_gene: TRBD1
CDR3nt: TGTGCCAGCGGGCGAGGGGGCGCATCGAAGGGGGCCAACGTCCTGACTTTC
CDR3aa: CASGRGGASKGANVLTF

j_gene: TRBJ2-7
abundance: .
v_gene: TRBV5-1
d_gene: TRBD2
CDR3nt: TGCGCCAGCAGCGTTTACGGTGAGCGGGAGGGTTACGAGCAGTACTTC
CDR3aa: CASSVYGEREGYEQYF

j_gene: TRBJ1-2
abundance: .
v_gene: TRBV5-4
d_gene: .
CDR3nt: TGTGCCAGCAGCCCGCAGGGGTATTGTGGCTACACCTTC
CDR3aa: CASSPQGYCGYTF

j_gene: TRBJ2-1
abundance: .
v_gene: TRBV4-1
d_gene: TRBD2
CDR3nt: TGCGCCAGCAGCCTAAATACTAGCGGGGCCTACAATGAGCAGTTCTTC
CDR3aa: CASSLNTSGAYNEQFF

j_gene: TRBJ2-7
abundance: once
v_gene: TRBV27
d_gene: TRBD1
CDR3nt: TGTGCCAGCAGTTCACCGGGACAGGGCGTATACGAGCAGTACTTC
CDR3aa: CASSSPGQGVYEQYF

j_gene: TRBJ2-1
abundance: .
v_gene: TRBV5-1
d_gene: .
CDR3nt: TGCGCCAGCAGCCTCAGCGTCCGGGACAACAATGAGCAGTTCTTC
CDR3aa: CASSLSVRDNNEQFF

j_gene: TRBJ2-1
abundance: .
v_gene: TRBV4-3
d_gene: .
CDR3nt: TGCGCCAGCAGCCAAGGAAGGGACTCAAACAATGAGCAGTTCTTC
CDR3aa: CASSQGRDSNNEQFF

j_gene: TRBJ2-5
abundance: .
v_gene: TRBV5-8
d_gene: .
CDR3nt: TGTGCCAGCAGCTTGGAGGGGGTCCACCAAGAGACCCAGTACTTC
CDR3aa: CASSLEGVHQETQYF

j_gene: TRBJ2-7
abundance: once
v_gene: TRBV28
d_gene: .
CDR3nt: TGTGCCAGCAGTTTACCAGGGTTTGGGTGCTCCTACGAGCAGTACTTC
CDR3aa: CASSLPGFGCSYEQYF

j_gene: TRBJ2-3
abundance: .
v_gene: TRBV7-7
d_gene: TRBD2
CDR3nt: TGTGCTAGCAGCCGAGGGGCTAGCGGGAGGGCCTTAGATACGCAGTATTTT
CDR3aa: CASSRGASGRALDTQYF

j_gene: TRBJ2-7
abundance: .
v_gene: TRBV27
d_gene: TRBD1
CDR3nt: TGTGCCAGTATGGGACAGGGGCCCGAGCAGTACTTC
CDR3aa: CASMGQGPEQYF

j_gene: TRBJ1-1
abundance: few
v_gene: TRBV27
d_gene: .
CDR3nt: TGTGCCAGCAGTTTATCCAGGAACACTGAAGCTTTCTTT
CDR3aa: CASSLSRNTEAFF

j_gene: TRBJ2-7
abundance: once
v_gene: TRBV5-1
d_gene: .
CDR3nt: TGCGCCAGCAGCTCCGGGGATTGGGAGCAGTACTTC
CDR3aa: CASSSGDWEQYF

j_gene: TRBJ2-7
abundance: .
v_gene: TRBV27
d_gene: .
CDR3nt: TGTGCCAGCAGTTCCAGGGAATACGAGCAGTACTTC
CDR3aa: CASSSREYEQYF

j_gene: TRBJ2-3
abundance: .
v_gene: TRBV28
d_gene: TRBD2
CDR3nt: TGTGCCAGCAGTTTGGGTGGGAGGGCAGATACGCAGTATTTT
CDR3aa: CASSLGGRADTQYF

j_gene: TRBJ2-7
abundance: .
v_gene: TRBV27
d_gene: TRBD2
CDR3nt: TGTGCCAGCAGCAGGACTAGCGGGACAACCTACGAGCAGTACTTC
CDR3aa: CASSRTSGTTYEQYF